This T cell receptor beta chain was sequenced during a study of T cell responses to AZD1222 COVID-19 vaccine. Study conclusions and caveats: Baseline serostatus was positive in only five to seven AZD1222 recipients.

This CDR3 region has 15 residues. Trimming removed 4 bases at V and 2 bases at J, with 16 bases between. CDR1 SGDLS and CDR2 YYNGEE come from the germline V gene. With respect to this clone: As yet, its antigen is unknown.

The assay was immunoSEQ multiplex PCR, and TCRdb's table has in-frame clones only and misses some. The sample has 95,000 to 150,000 clones, around 87% seen once; the top ten hold 1% to 1.5%. This TCR derives from an adult in good health. The chain recombines TRBV9 with TRBJ2-7, with D possibly matching TRBD2 (6 bases). The material was peripheral blood, obtained on day 0 of AZD1222 vaccination. The CDR3 loop is CASSLDLDYTYEQYF. The DNA for the CDR3 is TGTGCCAGCAGCCTAGATCTGGACTATACCTACGAGCAGTACTTC.